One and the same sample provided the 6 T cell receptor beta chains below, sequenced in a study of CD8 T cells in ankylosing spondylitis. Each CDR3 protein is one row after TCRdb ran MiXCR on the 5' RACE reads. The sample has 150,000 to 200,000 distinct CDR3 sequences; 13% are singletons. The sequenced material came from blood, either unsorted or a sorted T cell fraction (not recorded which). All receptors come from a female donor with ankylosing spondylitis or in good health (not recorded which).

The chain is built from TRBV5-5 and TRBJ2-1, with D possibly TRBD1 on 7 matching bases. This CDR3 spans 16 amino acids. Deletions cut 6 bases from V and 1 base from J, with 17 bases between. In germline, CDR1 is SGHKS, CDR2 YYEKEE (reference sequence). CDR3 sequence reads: CASISGGRLSYNEQFF. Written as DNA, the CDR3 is TGTGCCAGCATCTCAGGGGGGAGGTTGTCCTACAATGAGCAGTTCTTC.

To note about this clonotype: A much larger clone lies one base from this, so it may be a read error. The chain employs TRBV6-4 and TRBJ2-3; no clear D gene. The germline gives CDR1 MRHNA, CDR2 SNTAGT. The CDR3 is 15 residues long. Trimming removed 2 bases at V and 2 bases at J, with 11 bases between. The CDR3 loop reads CASSDTPANTDTQYF. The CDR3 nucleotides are TGTGCCAGCAGTGACACCCCTGCTAACACAGATACGCAGTATTTT.

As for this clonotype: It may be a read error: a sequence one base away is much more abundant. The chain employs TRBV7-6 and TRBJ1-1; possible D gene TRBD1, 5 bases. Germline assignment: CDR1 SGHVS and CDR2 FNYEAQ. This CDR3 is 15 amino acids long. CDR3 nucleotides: TGTGCCAACAGCGCGATGAAGGGGCTGGGCACTGAAGCTTTCTTT. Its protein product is CANSAMKGLGTEAFF.

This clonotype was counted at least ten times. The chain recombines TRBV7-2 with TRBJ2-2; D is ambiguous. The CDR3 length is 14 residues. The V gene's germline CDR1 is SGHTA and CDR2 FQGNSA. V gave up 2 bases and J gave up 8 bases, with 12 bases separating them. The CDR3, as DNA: TGTGCCAGCAGCTTATACCAAAGCGAGGGGGAGCTGTTTTTT. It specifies CASSLYQSEGELFF.

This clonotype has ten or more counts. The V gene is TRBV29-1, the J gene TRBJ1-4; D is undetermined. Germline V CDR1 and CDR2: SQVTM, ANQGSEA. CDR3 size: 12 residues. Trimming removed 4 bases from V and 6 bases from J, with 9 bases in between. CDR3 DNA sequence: TGCAGCGTTGTCGTCCCGGATGAAAAACTGTTTTTT. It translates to CSVVVPDEKLFF. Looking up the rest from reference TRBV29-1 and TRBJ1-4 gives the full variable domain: SAVISQKPSRDICQRGTSLTIQCQVDSQVTMMFWYRQQPGQSLTLIATANQGSEATYESGFVIDKFPISRPNLTFSTLTVSNMSPEDSSIYLCSVVVPDEKLFFGSGTQLSVL.

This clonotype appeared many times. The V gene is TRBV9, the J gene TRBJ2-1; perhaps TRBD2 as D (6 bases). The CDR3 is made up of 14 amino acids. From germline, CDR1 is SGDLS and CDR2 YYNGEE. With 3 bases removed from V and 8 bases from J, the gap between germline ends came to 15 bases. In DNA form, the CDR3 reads TGTGCCAGCAGCGGGGGGGTCCCCGCCCATGAGCAGTTCTTC. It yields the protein CASSGGVPAHEQFF.